This TCR beta chain appears in the sequencing data of a study of blood T cell repertoires in COVID-19. This clone was picked up a small number of times. The repertoire was sequenced with immunoSEQ multiplex PCR; TCRdb's copy has only in-frame clones and lacks some. The table shows 70,000 to 100,000 clones, with 80% to 90% occurring only once. The CDR3 consists of 13 residues. The V gene end was trimmed by 3 bases and the J gene end by 5 bases; junction bases not matched to a gene: 3. Per the germline V gene, CDR1 is SGHNT and CDR2 is YENEEA. This TCR was recovered from a woman of 80 years or more with acute or convalescent COVID-19. This chain uses TRBV11-3 with TRBJ1-1; 7 bases are shared with TRBD1. Sequencing was carried out using peripheral blood. The CDR3 protein is CASSFRGWTEAFF. For the CDR3, the DNA is TGTGCCAGCAGCTTCAGGGGGTGGACTGAAGCTTTCTTT.